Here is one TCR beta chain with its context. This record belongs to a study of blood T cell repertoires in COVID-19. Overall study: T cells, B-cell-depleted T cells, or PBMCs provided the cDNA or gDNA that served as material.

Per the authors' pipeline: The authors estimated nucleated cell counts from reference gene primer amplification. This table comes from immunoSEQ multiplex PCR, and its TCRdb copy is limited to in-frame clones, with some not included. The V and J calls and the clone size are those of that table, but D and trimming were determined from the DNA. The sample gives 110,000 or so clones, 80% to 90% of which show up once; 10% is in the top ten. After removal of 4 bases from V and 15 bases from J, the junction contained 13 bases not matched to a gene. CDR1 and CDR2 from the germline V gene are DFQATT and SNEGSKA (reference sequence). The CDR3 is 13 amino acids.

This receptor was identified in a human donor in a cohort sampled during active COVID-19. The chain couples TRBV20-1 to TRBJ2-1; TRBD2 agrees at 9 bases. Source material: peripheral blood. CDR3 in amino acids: CSATDSGSKCPFF. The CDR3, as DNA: TGCAGTGCTACTGATAGCGGGAGTAAATGTCCGTTCTTC.